Listed here are 30 T cell receptor beta chains from one sample, sequenced in a study of shared clonotypes between healthy human individuals. Sequencing used immunoSEQ multiplex PCR; TCRdb keeps in-frame clones, though not all of them. Altogether some 2,500,000 clones are present, under 95% being singletons, with the ten largest covering around 0.37%. Sequenced sample: naive CD4+ T cells from PBMCs. Indicated subset: CD45RA+ positively selected. The receptor source for this set is a man aged 18 to 29 in good health. Some clones in this sample may be carry-over from other donors' samples.

As regards this clone: This specimen includes other DNA sequences encoding the same CDR3. The chain links TRBV5-1 to TRBJ1-1; no firm D call. The CDR3 runs to 14 residues. Germline CDR1 reads SGHRS; CDR2 reads YFSETQ. V lost 2 bases, J lost 5 bases, and 13 bases lay in between. CDR3 bases: TGCGCCAGCAGCTTAGGCGCAGGCCGAACTGAAGCTTTCTTT. This encodes CASSLGAGRTEAFF.

As to this clone: The same CDR3 also results from other DNA sequences found in this sample. Here the CDR3 reads CASSVGGNSYNEQFF. Here the CDR3 DNA reads TGTGCCAGCAGCGTAGGAGGGAACTCCTACAATGAGCAGTTCTTC. The chain has TRBV9 and TRBJ2-1; D perhaps matches TRBD2 (5 bases). The germline CDR1 and CDR2 sequences are SGDLS and YYNGEE. V was cut by 0 bases and J by 0 bases, with 7 bases left in between. The CDR3 is 15 amino acids. Looking up the rest from reference TRBV9 and TRBJ2-1 gives the full variable domain: DSGVTQTPKHLITATGQRVTLRCSPRSGDLSVYWYQQSLDQGLQFLIQYYNGEERAKGNILERFSAQQFPDLHSELNLSSLELGDSALYFCASSVGGNSYNEQFFGPGTRLTVL.

The chain joins TRBV12-5 to TRBJ2-5; D is unclear. The CDR3 runs to 11 residues. CDR1 and CDR2 from the germline V gene are LGHNT and FRNRAP. Trimming took 5 bases from V and 1 from J, leaving 2 bases between them. The CDR3 region has the DNA TGTGCTAGTGGTGTCCAAGAGACCCAGTACTTC. Its translation: CASGVQETQYF. Complete variable domain (other parts from reference TRBV12-5 and TRBJ2-5): DARVTQTPRHKVTEMGQEVTMRCQPILGHNTVFWYRQTMMQGLELLAYFRNRAPLDDSGMPKDRFSAEMPDATLATLKIQPSEPRDSAVYFCASGVQETQYFGPGTRLLVL.

The chain links TRBV27 to TRBJ1-5, with a possible D match to TRBD1 (6 bases). This CDR3 is built from 14 residues. The V and J ends lost 5 bases and 7 bases respectively, with 15 bases between them. Per the germline V gene, CDR1 is MNHEY and CDR2 is SMNVEV (reference sequence). The CDR3 sequence is CASSLNRAQQPQHF. The CDR3 bases are TGTGCCAGCAGTCTAAACAGGGCTCAGCAGCCCCAGCATTTT.

V gene TRBV19 combines with J gene TRBJ2-1, with 9 bases lining up with TRBD2. This CDR3 spans 16 amino acids. The V gene end was trimmed by 3 bases and the J gene end by 0 bases; junction bases not matched to a gene: 3. Germline assignment: CDR1 LNHDA and CDR2 SQIVND (reference sequence). CDR3 protein: CASSMGSGGSYNEQFF. CDR3 nucleotides: TGTGCCAGTAGTATGGGTAGCGGGGGCTCCTACAATGAGCAGTTCTTC.

This chain links TRBV11-2 with TRBJ2-3; TRBD2 is a possible D gene (6 bases). The V gene lost 4 bases and the J gene lost 2 bases, with 10 bases spanning the gap. Per germline, CDR1 SGHAT and CDR2 FQNNGV. The CDR3 extends over 14 amino acids. The CDR3 sequence is CASSWGENTDTQYF. The CDR3 bases are TGTGCCAGCAGCTGGGGGGAGAACACAGATACGCAGTATTTT.

In DNA form, the CDR3 reads TGTGCCAGCAGCTCCCTCGGACAGGGGGGGTGGTACGAGCAGTACTTC. Protein product: CASSSLGQGGWYEQYF. The chain uses TRBV7-9 and TRBJ2-7, with 10 nucleotides matching TRBD1. V gave up 4 bases and J gave up 4 bases; unmatched junction bases: 10. The germline V gene encodes CDR1 SEHNR and CDR2 FQNEAQ (reference sequence). The CDR3 has 16 amino acids. The full variable domain, completed using reference TRBV7-9 and TRBJ2-7, is DTGVSQNPRHKITKRGQNVTFRCDPISEHNRLYWYRQTLGQGPEFLTYFQNEAQLEKSRLLSDRFSAERPKGSFSTLEIQRTEQGDSAMYLCASSSLGQGGWYEQYFGPGTRLTVT.

V gene TRBV5-8 combines with J gene TRBJ1-5; no definite D call. CDR3 length: 11 residues. Germline V gene data show CDR1 as SGHTS and CDR2 as YDEGEE. Trimming took off 6 bases at V and 4 bases at J, with 5 bases between the two ends. The CDR3 coding sequence is TGTGCCAGCACCTTAAATCAGCCCCAGCATTTT. Its protein product is CASTLNQPQHF.

The count of this clone is one. The CDR3 coding sequence is TGTGCCAGTAGTATAGATCGGAAAACAGGGTGGCTTGGGCCCCAGCATTTT. The encoded protein is CASSIDRKTGWLGPQHF. The V and J genes are TRBV19 and TRBJ1-5; D may be TRBD1 (6 bases). V gave up 0 bases and J gave up 9 bases, with 21 bases separating them. The germline CDR1 and CDR2 sequences are LNHDA and SQIVND (reference sequence). The CDR3 extends over 17 amino acids.

The chain carries TRBV2 and TRBJ1-1; D remains unclear. Germline-derived CDR1 and CDR2 are SNHLY and FYNNEI. This CDR3 is 10 amino acids long. The V and J ends lost 10 bases and 9 bases respectively, with 12 bases between them. This CDR3 reads CAISPLQAFF. As DNA, the CDR3 is TGTGCCATTTCGCCCCTGCAAGCTTTCTTT.

This clone was counted only a few times. This chain links TRBV30 with TRBJ1-1, with D unclear. V lost 1 base and J lost 1, with 7 bases in between. This CDR3 region has 13 residues. From germline, CDR1 is GTSNPN and CDR2 SVGIG (reference sequence). The CDR3 nucleotides read TGTGCCTGGAGTGCCCAGCAGAACACTGAAGCTTTCTTT. It codes for CAWSAQQNTEAFF.

V gene TRBV28 combines with J gene TRBJ2-7; unclear D gene. The ends were cut back, 2 bases at V and 12 bases at J, with 17 bases in the middle. Per the germline V gene, CDR1 is MDHEN and CDR2 is SYDVKM. There are 13 residues in the CDR3. In DNA, the CDR3 is TGTGCCAGCAGTTTAACGGGCCCTACAATTCCGTACTTC. Translating it yields CASSLTGPTIPYF.

A word on this clone: Other DNA sequences from this sample encode an identical CDR3 as well. The J gene is TRBJ1-5, the V gene TRBV18; D is possibly TRBD1 (5 bases). CDR3 length: 14 amino acids. V was cut by 2 bases and J by 4 bases, with 9 bases left in between. Germline V gives CDR1 KGHSH, CDR2 LQKENI. The CDR3 DNA is TGTGCCAGCTCACCATCGGGGGGAAATCAGCCCCAGCATTTT. Protein: CASSPSGGNQPQHF.

This clone was detected once. The rearrangement uses TRBV12-5 and TRBJ2-5; D is unclear. The germline V gene has CDR1 LGHNT and CDR2 FRNRAP. V was cut by 7 bases and J by 1 base, with 16 bases left in between. The CDR3 covers 15 residues. The CDR3 bases are TGTGCTAGTGCGATGGGGAACGCCGGCCAAGAGACCCAGTACTTC. Its translation is CASAMGNAGQETQYF.

In the case of this clone: The sample carries other DNA sequences with the same CDR3. The chain is built from TRBV7-2 and TRBJ2-7; possible D gene TRBD2, 6 bases. V lost 1 base, J lost 4 bases, and 11 bases lay in between. The germline CDR1 and CDR2 sequences are SGHTA and FQGNSA. This CDR3 spans 14 amino acids. The DNA of the CDR3 is TGTGCCAGCAGCTTAGACGGGAGTGTTTACGAGCAGTACTTC. Translating gives CASSLDGSVYEQYF.

This clone has a single count. This chain links TRBV4-1 with TRBJ2-6; tentatively, D is TRBD1 or TRBD2 (5 bases each). Trimming took 3 bases from V and 1 from J, leaving 10 bases between them. This CDR3 is built from 16 residues. CDR1 and CDR2 from the germline V gene are MGHRA and YSYEKL. CDR3 DNA: TGCGCCAGCAGCCACCCAGGGAGATCTGGGGCCAACGTCCTGACTTTC. This encodes CASSHPGRSGANVLTF.

This clone was counted a single time. The same CDR3 arises from other DNA sequences in this sample as well. V and J are TRBV7-9 and TRBJ1-1; possibly TRBD1 for D (6 bases). Trimming pared 3 bases from V and 4 bases from J, leaving 9 bases between. The CDR3 extends over 13 amino acids. Germline values: CDR1 SEHNR, CDR2 FQNEAQ (reference sequence). The CDR3 DNA reads as TGTGCCAGCAGCTTTGAAGGGGGCACTGAAGCTTTCTTT. Residues: CASSFEGGTEAFF.

The genes are TRBV18 and TRBJ1-2; the match to TRBD1 covers 7 bases. This CDR3 spans 16 amino acids. Unmatched junction bases numbered 15, after V lost 6 bases and J lost 5 bases. In germline, CDR1 is KGHSH, CDR2 LQKENI. CDR3 bases: TGTGCCAGCTCCCCTTATCGGGACAGCCAAGCGTATGGCTACACCTTC. It codes for CASSPYRDSQAYGYTF.

The J gene is TRBJ1-1, the V gene TRBV28, with TRBD1 matching over 9 bases. Trimming removed 7 bases from V and 2 bases from J; junction bases left unmatched: 14. Germline CDR1 MDHEN, CDR2 SYDVKM. The CDR3 sequence is 17 residues long. The CDR3: CASTPPGTGWGNTEAFF. CDR3 DNA sequence: TGTGCCAGCACACCCCCCGGGACAGGGTGGGGTAACACTGAAGCTTTCTTT. Drawing the rest from reference TRBV28 and TRBJ1-1, the complete variable domain is DVKVTQSSRYLVKRTGEKVFLECVQDMDHENMFWYRQDPGLGLRLIYFSYDVKMKEKGDIPEGYSVSREKKERFSLILESASTNQTSMYLCASTPPGTGWGNTEAFFGQGTRLTVV.

This chain uses TRBV4-1 with TRBJ2-7; no clear D gene. The CDR3 runs to 14 residues. The germline gives CDR1 MGHRA, CDR2 YSYEKL. Trimming pared 2 bases from V and 3 bases from J, leaving 11 bases between. The CDR3, as DNA: TGCGCCAGCAGCCAACCAGGACGGAACTACGAGCAGTACTTC. It encodes CASSQPGRNYEQYF.

The rearrangement joins TRBV7-2 to TRBJ1-1; D call uncertain. The V gene lost 3 bases and the J gene lost 6 bases, with 14 bases spanning the gap. Germline loops: CDR1 SGHTA, CDR2 FQGNSA. The CDR3 sequence is 14 residues long. The CDR3 DNA sequence: TGTGCCAGCAGCTTGATGGGTCAAGGCTCTGAAGCTTTCTTT. It encodes CASSLMGQGSEAFF.

The chain employs TRBV28 and TRBJ2-5; D unclear. With 8 bases removed from V and 5 bases from J, the gap between germline ends came to 18 bases. CDR1 and CDR2 (germline): MDHEN, SYDVKM. The CDR3 has 14 amino acids. CDR3 in amino acids: CASGRIPGMETQYF. CDR3 nucleotide sequence: TGTGCCAGCGGACGCATTCCTGGGATGGAGACCCAGTACTTC.

This clone appeared once. The J gene is TRBJ2-5, the V gene TRBV28; D not certain. V lost 5 bases and J lost 6, with 10 bases in between. The CDR3 length is 12 residues. Germline CDR1 reads MDHEN; CDR2 reads SYDVKM. DNA for the CDR3: TGTGCCAGCAGTAACGTGGGTAAGACCCAGTACTTC. Translation: CASSNVGKTQYF. Supplemented by reference TRBV28 and TRBJ2-5, the full variable domain reads DVKVTQSSRYLVKRTGEKVFLECVQDMDHENMFWYRQDPGLGLRLIYFSYDVKMKEKGDIPEGYSVSREKKERFSLILESASTNQTSMYLCASSNVGKTQYFGPGTRLLVL.

This clone appeared a single time. The chain has TRBV12-5 and TRBJ2-2, with D tentatively TRBD2 (6 bases). V gave up 2 bases and J gave up 1 base, with 14 bases separating them. CDR1 is LGHNT and CDR2 is FRNRAP in the germline V gene. This CDR3 contains 17 residues. CDR3 coding DNA: TGTGCTAGTGGTTTGAGGATCGGGGGAGTGAACACCGGGGAGCTGTTTTTT. It codes for CASGLRIGGVNTGELFF.

The chain employs TRBV7-9 and TRBJ2-5; D is unresolved. The CDR3 has 13 amino acids. Trimming removed 1 base at V and 3 bases at J, with 6 bases between. CDR1 is SEHNR, CDR2 FQNEAQ, per germline (reference sequence). The CDR3 loop is CASSLGRKETQYF. CDR3 sequence (DNA): TGTGCCAGCAGCTTAGGTCGGAAAGAGACCCAGTACTTC.

The chain has TRBV7-9 and TRBJ1-3; D is unresolved. This CDR3 is 15 amino acids long. With 5 bases removed from V and 5 bases from J, the gap between germline ends came to 16 bases. The germline gives CDR1 SEHNR, CDR2 FQNEAQ (reference sequence). Here the CDR3 reads CASSALTVTRNTIYF. CDR3 in DNA: TGTGCCAGCAGCGCTCTGACCGTTACCCGAAACACCATATATTTT. Supplemented by reference TRBV7-9 and TRBJ1-3, the full variable domain reads DTGVSQNPRHKITKRGQNVTFRCDPISEHNRLYWYRQTLGQGPEFLTYFQNEAQLEKSRLLSDRFSAERPKGSFSTLEIQRTEQGDSAMYLCASSALTVTRNTIYFGEGSWLTVV.

This clone was picked up one time. The chain carries TRBV7-6 and TRBJ1-4; D not resolved. Germline assignment: CDR1 SGHVS and CDR2 FNYEAQ. The CDR3 extends over 14 amino acids. Trimming cost V 5 bases and J 6 bases, with 13 bases left between them. The CDR3 nucleotides read TGTGCCAGCAGCCCCAGCGGTGGGTATGAAAAACTGTTTTTT. This translates into CASSPSGGYEKLFF.

The J gene is TRBJ2-1, the V gene TRBV5-8; D may be TRBD1 or TRBD2 (5 bases each). This CDR3 has 16 residues. Germline CDR1 reads SGHTS; CDR2 reads YDEGEE. Trimming shortened V by 4 bases and J by 4 bases, and 18 bases separated the two germline ends. CDR3 bases: TGTGCCAGCAGCCAGACCGGGACCGGAAATTACAATGAGCAGTTCTTC. Amino acid sequence: CASSQTGTGNYNEQFF.

The chain combines TRBV11-2 with TRBJ2-7, with D possibly matching TRBD2 (6 bases). Per the germline V gene, CDR1 is SGHAT and CDR2 is FQNNGV. This CDR3 has 14 amino acids. The V end was cut by 1 base, the J end by 4 bases, with 11 bases between. The DNA of the CDR3 is TGTGCCAGCAGCTTAGGCCGACTAGTATACGAGCAGTACTTC. Translation: CASSLGRLVYEQYF.

The chain recombines TRBV13 with TRBJ2-7, with 7 nucleotides matching TRBD1. In germline, CDR1 is PRHDT, CDR2 FYEKMQ (reference sequence). The V gene end was trimmed by 5 bases and the J gene end by 2 bases; junction bases not matched to a gene: 9. The CDR3 consists of 15 residues. CDR3 sequence: CASSLRRQGPYEQYF. CDR3 nucleotides: TGTGCCAGCAGCCTCCGTAGACAGGGCCCCTACGAGCAGTACTTC.